Below are 17 T cell receptor beta chains sequenced from a single sample in a study of T-cell reconstitution after alpha-beta-depleted transplantation in children. It was with unique molecular identifiers that the TCRbeta library was prepared. MiXCR, run by TCRdb on the PCR reads, gives a single entry per CDR3 protein. The sample gives about 1,000,000 distinct CDR3 sequences, about 29% of which show up once; roughly 28% is in the top ten. This material consisted of PBMCs, mostly from graft donor cells, taken 360 days after TCRalphabeta/CD19-depleted stem cell transplant. The source is a boy in the first two years of life who had a stem cell transplant for SCID, so the T cells may come from the graft donor.

The chain carries TRBV11-3 and TRBJ2-1, with 13 bases that match TRBD2. V was pared by 5 bases and J by 9 bases, with 10 bases of the junction left unmatched. Per germline, CDR1 SGHNT and CDR2 YENEEA. The CDR3 is made up of 16 amino acids. CDR3 protein: CASSPRLAGGISEQFF. CDR3 coding DNA: TGTGCCAGCAGCCCCCGACTAGCGGGGGGCATTAGTGAGCAGTTCTTC.

V and J are TRBV6-1 and TRBJ1-2; 7 bases align to TRBD1. The V gene's germline CDR1 is MNHNS and CDR2 SASEGT. The CDR3 is 17 residues long. Germline trimming cut 6 bases from V and 0 bases from J; bases unmatched to any gene: 13. The CDR3 reads CASSPAGQPRPNYGYTF. The CDR3 nucleotides are TGTGCCAGCAGCCCTGCGGGACAGCCGCGCCCTAACTATGGCTACACCTTC.

The CDR3 region is CAISESEGVGEQFF. The CDR3 DNA reads as TGTGCCATCAGTGAGTCGGAGGGGGTTGGTGAGCAGTTCTTC. The V and J genes are TRBV10-3 and TRBJ2-1; D possibly uses TRBD1 or TRBD2 (6 bases each). V lost 0 bases and J 9 bases, leaving 12 bases between the germline ends. The CDR3 covers 14 residues. Germline lookup yields CDR1 ENHRY and CDR2 SYGVKD.

This chain links TRBV21-1 with TRBJ2-1. TRBV21-1 is flagged as a pseudogene. The CDR3 runs to 12 residues. The CDR3 spells CASSKVSSEQFF. The CDR3 DNA sequence: TGTGCCAGCAGCAAAGTTAGCAGTGAGCAGTTCTTC.

The genes are TRBV12-3 or TRBV12-4 and TRBJ2-1, with TRBD1 matching 9 bases. J lost 4 bases, V lost 5 bases, and 9 bases had no gene match. This CDR3 has 16 residues. The CDR3 bases are TGTGCCAGCAGTCCAGGTGGGACAGGGCCTTACAATGAGCAGTTCTTC. Translated: CASSPGGTGPYNEQFF.

The V call is TRBV7-9, the J call TRBJ2-7; D unresolved. Per the germline V gene, CDR1 is SEHNR and CDR2 is FQNEAQ (reference sequence). With 4 bases removed from V and 3 bases from J, the gap between germline ends came to 22 bases. CDR3 size: 17 residues. The CDR3 loop reads CASSSNGNSPRFYEQYF. The CDR3 DNA follows: TGTGCCAGCAGCTCCAACGGCAATAGCCCGAGGTTCTACGAGCAGTACTTC.

Only a few counts were recorded for this clonotype. CDR3 amino acids: CASSFSQPSGGTQYF. Written as DNA, the CDR3 is TGTGCCAGCAGCTTCTCACAGCCCTCAGGGGGGACCCAGTACTTC. The chain uses TRBV5-6 and TRBJ2-5; 7 nucleotides agree with TRBD1. Germline V gene data show CDR1 as SGHDT and CDR2 as YYEEEE. Losses at the gene ends were 2 bases for V and 7 bases for J; bases not matched to a gene: 11. The CDR3 runs to 15 residues.

The V gene is TRBV7-3, the J gene TRBJ2-7; D call uncertain. Germline V gene sequence: CDR1 SGHTA, CDR2 FQGTGA. The CDR3 is made up of 15 amino acids. Trimming stripped 1 base from V and 4 bases from J, with 14 bases between. The CDR3 loop reads CASSLRRASSYEQYF. The CDR3 nucleotides are TGTGCCAGCAGCTTAAGGCGCGCCTCCTCATACGAGCAGTACTTC.

The CDR3, as DNA: TGTGCCAGCAGTAGGACAGGGCTTATCAATCAGCCCCAGCATTTT. Translated, it gives CASSRTGLINQPQHF. The chain is built from TRBV6-1 and TRBJ1-5; 8 bases are shared with TRBD1. Trimming removed 5 bases from V and 3 bases from J; junction bases left unmatched: 6. The CDR3 extends over 15 amino acids. The germline CDR1 and CDR2 sequences are MNHNS and SASEGT.

This rearrangement joins TRBV13 to TRBJ1-5; D gene ambiguous. Trimming cost V 3 bases and J 6 bases, with 9 bases left between them. The CDR3 runs 13 residues. Germline CDR1 and CDR2: PRHDT and FYEKMQ (reference sequence). The CDR3 spells CASSFAGSQPQHF. The CDR3 bases are TGTGCCAGCAGCTTCGCGGGTAGTCAGCCCCAGCATTTT.

This rearrangement joins TRBV12-3 or TRBV12-4 to TRBJ2-7; 8 bases line up with TRBD1. The CDR3 covers 14 residues. V gave up 5 bases and J gave up 5 bases; unmatched junction bases: 8. The CDR3 DNA reads TGTGCCAGCAGTGACCGACAGGGGATCAACGAGCAGTACTTC. It codes for CASSDRQGINEQYF.

This chain uses TRBV7-7 with TRBJ2-5; no clear D gene. Germline CDR1 and CDR2: SSHAT and FNYEAQ (reference sequence). The CDR3 has 14 amino acids. V was pared by 2 bases and J by 4 bases, with 11 bases between. CDR3 nucleotide sequence: TGTGCCAGCAGCTTATCAATAGCCGGAGAGACCCAGTACTTC. This translates into CASSLSIAGETQYF. Full variable domain (outside the CDR3, taken from reference TRBV7-7 and TRBJ2-5): GAGVSQSPRYKVTKRGQDVTLRCDPISSHATLYWYQQALGQGPEFLTYFNYEAQPDKSGLPSDRFSAERPEGSISTLTIQRTEQRDSAMYRCASSLSIAGETQYFGPGTRLLVL.

This clonotype has more than one count but fewer than ten. The V call is TRBV5-1, the J call TRBJ2-1; unclear D gene. Trimming stripped 4 bases from V and 8 bases from J, with 16 bases between. Germline V lookup: CDR1 SGHRS, CDR2 YFSETQ. The length of the CDR3 is 14 residues. This chain's CDR3 is CASSLGPPVYEQFF. In DNA, the CDR3 is TGCGCCAGCAGCCTGGGCCCCCCGGTCTATGAGCAGTTCTTC.

The sample holds a few counts of this clonotype. The chain is built from TRBV7-8 and TRBJ2-3; the match to TRBD1 covers 10 bases. The CDR3 sequence is 17 residues long. The J segment lost 1 base and the V segment lost 1 base, leaving 5 bases of the junction unmatched. In germline, CDR1 is SGHVS, CDR2 FQNEAQ. CDR3 residues: CASSLVAGTGGTDTQYF. CDR3 nucleotides: TGTGCCAGCAGCTTAGTAGCCGGGACAGGGGGCACAGATACGCAGTATTTT.

The V and J genes are TRBV10-3 and TRBJ2-5; 7 positions match TRBD2. Germline CDR1 is ENHRY and CDR2 is SYGVKD. The V gene end was trimmed by 2 bases and the J gene end by 4 bases; junction bases not matched to a gene: 7. The CDR3 sequence is 15 residues long. CDR3 sequence (DNA): TGTGCCATCAGTGAGAGGCGACTAGCCAGAGAGACCCAGTACTTC. Translating gives CAISERRLARETQYF.

This clonotype was recorded at least ten times. The genes are TRBV20-1 and TRBJ2-5; TRBD1 matches 9 bases. Germline V gives CDR1 DFQATT, CDR2 SNEGSKA (reference sequence). J gave up 4 bases and V 6 bases, and 9 bases lay outside the gene matches. The CDR3 runs 14 residues. CDR3 sequence: CSAITTGGLETQYF. CDR3 nucleotide sequence: TGCAGTGCCATTACCACAGGGGGCCTAGAGACCCAGTACTTC.

This clonotype was observed a few times. The CDR3 spells CSEGAGDEQFF. Written as DNA, the CDR3 is TGCAGCGAGGGGGCAGGGGATGAGCAGTTCTTC. The rearrangement uses TRBV29-1 and TRBJ2-1, with 7 bases matching TRBD1. The junction had 5 bases not matched to a gene; V was cut back by 7 bases and J by 8 bases. CDR3 length: 11 amino acids. Per germline, CDR1 SQVTM and CDR2 ANQGSEA.